This TCR beta chain was identified during a study of blood T cell repertoires in COVID-19. Overall study context: Resolution of symptoms, clearance, or two negative PCRs was present in recovered Cohort 3 donors. Sample material is recorded as cDNA or gDNA derived from T cells, B-cell-depleted T cells, or PBMCs.

The assay was immunoSEQ multiplex PCR, and TCRdb's table has in-frame clones only and misses some. The sample consists of some 330,000 clones, around 87% of them appearing once. Individuals drawn from under 30 US areas were roughly 18 to 95 years old. Membership in each cohort depended on participant-reported clinical history. As regards this clone: A read error may account for a junction end that differs from germline.

This CDR3 comprises 12 residues. In germline, CDR1 is LGHDT, CDR2 YNNKEL (reference sequence). This TCR was sampled from a man aged 35 to 55 in a cohort exposed to, infected with or recovered from COVID-19 (not recorded which). V gene TRBV3-1 (or the pseudogene TRBV3-2) combines with J gene TRBJ1-6; 9 nucleotides match TRBD1. The specimen was PBMCs or T cells enriched from blood (not recorded which). The CDR3 DNA sequence: TGTGCCAGCAGCCAAGCCAACAGGGGGCTGGCTTTT. Translation: CASSQANRGLAF.